The subject of this entry is one TCR beta chain. Trimming shortened V by 5 bases and J by 3 bases, and 17 bases separated the two germline ends. This CDR3 has 16 residues. Germline CDR1 and CDR2: MDHEN and SYDVKM. Donors were ostensibly healthy at sampling, although undocumented immune exposures were probable. This sample was included in a study of cytomegalovirus exposure and HLA in healthy donors. PCR primers comprised 60 Vbeta and 13 Jbeta primers. Clones were sequenced by immunoSEQ multiplex PCR, and TCRdb holds only the in-frame ones, with some missing. The table shows 65,000 to 100,000 clones, with over 60% occurring only once.

The chain combines TRBV28 with TRBJ1-5; no definite D call. Sequencing used PBMCs. This TCR came from a female donor in good health and CMV-seronegative. The CDR3: CASSLIAAGPNQPQHF. CDR3 nucleotides: TGTGCCAGCAGTCTGATAGCGGCAGGCCCCAATCAGCCCCAGCATTTT.